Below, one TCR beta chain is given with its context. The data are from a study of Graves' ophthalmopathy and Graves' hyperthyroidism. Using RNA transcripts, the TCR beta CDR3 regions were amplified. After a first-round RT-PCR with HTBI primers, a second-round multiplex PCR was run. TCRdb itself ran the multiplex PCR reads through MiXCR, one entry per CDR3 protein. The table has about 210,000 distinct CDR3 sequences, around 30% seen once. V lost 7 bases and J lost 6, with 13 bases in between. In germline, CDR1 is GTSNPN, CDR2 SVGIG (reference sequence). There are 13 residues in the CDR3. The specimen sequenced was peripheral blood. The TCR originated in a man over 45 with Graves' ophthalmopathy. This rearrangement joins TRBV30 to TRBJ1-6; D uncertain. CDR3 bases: TGTGCCTCCGGAGGACCGAGTAATTCACCCCTCCACTTT. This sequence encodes CASGGPSNSPLHF.